One and the same sample provided the 29 T cell receptor beta chains below, sequenced in a study of T cell changes during pregnancy in multiple sclerosis. This table comes from immunoSEQ multiplex PCR, and its TCRdb copy is limited to in-frame clones, with some not included. The sample holds more than 50,000 clones, 90% to 95% seen once. The sequencing used peripheral blood, collected before pregnancy. Every receptor here comes from a female donor with multiple sclerosis, enrolled in a pregnancy study.

This chain uses TRBV5-1 with TRBJ1-6; D gene ambiguous. The V end lost 0 bases, the J end lost 0 bases, and 10 bases lay between the germline ends. CDR1 and CDR2 from the germline V gene are SGHRS and YFSETQ. The CDR3 runs 17 residues. CDR3 region: CASSLAGTSSYNSPLHF. Written as DNA, the CDR3 is TGCGCCAGCAGCTTGGCCGGAACTAGCTCCTATAATTCACCCCTCCACTTT.

This chain links TRBV11-2 with TRBJ2-1, with 9 nucleotides matching TRBD2. The germline gives CDR1 SGHAT, CDR2 FQNNGV. The V and J ends lost 0 bases and 5 bases, in that order; junction bases with no gene match: 11. The CDR3 runs to 18 residues. The CDR3 sequence: CASSLDQGVRGGNNEQFF. DNA for the CDR3: TGTGCCAGCAGCTTAGATCAAGGAGTGCGGGGGGGAAACAATGAGCAGTTCTTC.

The chain employs TRBV6-6 and TRBJ1-5, with 10 bases identical to TRBD1. The ends lost 6 bases at V and 3 bases at J; junction bases unmatched: 2. Germline V gives CDR1 MNHNY, CDR2 SVGAGI (reference sequence). This CDR3 spans 14 amino acids. The CDR3 sequence is CASSRQGANQPQHF. CDR3 coding DNA: TGTGCCAGCAGCCGACAGGGGGCCAATCAGCCCCAGCATTTT.

The chain is built from TRBV25-1 and TRBJ1-6; possible D gene TRBD1, 5 bases. Trimming removed 8 bases from V and 11 bases from J, with 16 bases in between. Germline CDR1 and CDR2: MGHDK and SYGVNS. The CDR3 is made up of 13 amino acids. DNA of the CDR3: TGTGCCAGCGGGTCCAGGGATAGACCACCCCTCCACTTT. Translated, it gives CASGSRDRPPLHF.

This chain links TRBV29-1 with TRBJ1-2; a possible D gene is TRBD1 (6 bases). CDR1 SQVTM and CDR2 ANQGSEA come from the germline V gene. CDR3 length equals 13 residues. Trimming cost V 6 bases and J 3 bases, with 14 bases left between them. The CDR3 protein is CSVLADSDYGYTF. CDR3 nucleotide sequence: TGCAGCGTCCTTGCGGACAGCGACTATGGCTACACCTTC.

The chain employs TRBV9 and TRBJ1-1, with a possible D match to TRBD1 (6 bases). V was shortened by 3 bases and J by 1 base, with 16 bases between the two germline ends. The CDR3 totals 16 residues. The germline V gene has CDR1 SGDLS and CDR2 YYNGEE. CDR3 region: CASSAKIQGENTEAFF. The DNA for the CDR3 is TGTGCCAGCAGCGCCAAAATACAGGGTGAGAACACTGAAGCTTTCTTT.

The chain recombines TRBV5-4 with TRBJ1-2; D perhaps matches TRBD1 (5 bases). Germline-derived CDR1 and CDR2 are SGHNT and YYREEE (reference sequence). The CDR3 has 16 residues. The V end lost 4 bases, the J end lost 8 bases, and 24 bases lay between the germline ends. Here the CDR3 reads CASSRTGGLGGEGYTF. The CDR3, as DNA: TGTGCCAGCAGCCGGACGGGTGGGCTGGGGGGTGAAGGCTACACCTTC. Full variable domain (rest looked up from reference TRBV5-4 and TRBJ1-2): ETGVTQSPTHLIKTRGQQVTLRCSSQSGHNTVSWYQQALGQGPQFIFQYYREEENGRGNFPPRFSGLQFPNYSSELNVNALELDDSALYLCASSRTGGLGGEGYTFGSGTRLTVV.

The CDR3, as DNA: TGTGCCAGCAGCTTTCCGGACGGACTCCCTAGCTACACCTTC. This sequence encodes CASSFPDGLPSYTF. This chain links TRBV11-2 with TRBJ1-2; D unresolved. V gave up 3 bases and J gave up 9 bases, with 17 bases separating them. The CDR3 spans 14 residues. Germline CDR1 reads SGHAT; CDR2 reads FQNNGV.

V gene TRBV2 combines with J gene TRBJ2-7, with TRBD1 identical over 8 bases. V lost 8 bases to trimming and J lost 2 bases; unmatched junction nucleotides: 8. The CDR3 totals 14 residues. Germline CDR1 SNHLY, CDR2 FYNNEI. The CDR3 sequence is CASSRTGTAYEQYF. The CDR3 nucleotides are TGTGCCAGCTCTAGGACAGGGACAGCCTACGAGCAGTACTTC.

This sequence joins TRBV12-5 and TRBJ2-1, with D maybe TRBD1 (5 bases). The CDR3 runs to 15 residues. V was cut by 1 base and J by 3 bases, with 10 bases left in between. CDR1 is LGHNT and CDR2 is FRNRAP in the germline V gene. DNA for the CDR3: TGTGCTAGTGGTTTGGGTGGGGCGATCTACAATGAGCAGTTCTTC. This gives the protein CASGLGGAIYNEQFF.

The chain combines TRBV10-3 with TRBJ1-3; D remains ambiguous. The CDR3 sequence is 14 residues long. Per germline, CDR1 ENHRY and CDR2 SYGVKD. Trimming pared 11 bases from V and 2 bases from J, leaving 16 bases between. The CDR3 is CASNPGEAGNTIYF. DNA of the CDR3: TGTGCCTCCAACCCCGGGGAAGCTGGAAACACCATATATTTT.

V gene TRBV19 combines with J gene TRBJ2-7; 8 bases are shared with TRBD1. Germline V gene data show CDR1 as LNHDA and CDR2 as SQIVND (reference sequence). V dropped 5 bases and J dropped 5; count of bases not matched to a gene: 8. There are 14 residues in the CDR3. CDR3 nucleotides: TGTGCCAGTAGTGAGGACAGGGTTAGGGACGAGCAGTACTTC. Translation: CASSEDRVRDEQYF.

This clone was observed a few times. The chain uses TRBV9 and TRBJ1-6; D is perhaps TRBD1 (5 bases). V was shortened by 3 bases and J by 14 bases, with 21 bases between the two germline ends. The CDR3 runs to 15 residues. Germline-derived CDR1 and CDR2 are SGDLS and YYNGEE. The CDR3 region has the DNA TGTGCCAGCAGCGCGGGGGGTGGGGCAGCCAGCGCCCTCCACTTT. Encoded protein: CASSAGGGAASALHF.

This clone appeared once. The junction does not match germline at one end; this may be a read error. This chain uses TRBV13 with TRBJ1-5; 8 nucleotides line up with TRBD1. CDR1 and CDR2 from the germline V gene are PRHDT and FYEKMQ (reference sequence). The CDR3 length is 15 residues. This chain's CDR3 is CASSLGQGENQPQHF. In DNA, the CDR3 is TGTGCCAGCAGCCTAGGACAGGGCGAAAATCAGCCCCAGCATTTT.

V and J are TRBV11-2 and TRBJ2-2, with D possibly TRBD2 on 6 matching bases. This CDR3 contains 17 residues. V dropped 4 bases and J dropped 6 bases, with 21 bases sitting between them. CDR1 SGHAT and CDR2 FQNNGV come from the germline V gene. The CDR3 loop reads CASSSGGSRVEAGELFF. CDR3 sequence (DNA): TGTGCCAGCAGCTCTGGGGGGAGCAGGGTGGAGGCCGGGGAGCTGTTTTTT.

The chain couples TRBV4-3 to TRBJ2-4; TRBD2 might be the D (6 bases). V was cut by 0 bases and J by 7 bases, with 13 bases left in between. CDR1 and CDR2 from the germline V gene are LGHNA and YSLEER. CDR3 length equals 15 residues. The CDR3 is CASSQDRLEGNIQYF. CDR3 nucleotide sequence: TGCGCCAGCAGCCAAGATAGACTAGAGGGGAACATTCAGTACTTC.

Only one count was recorded for this clone. V gene TRBV19 combines with J gene TRBJ2-3, with TRBD2 matching over 12 bases. Trimming took 7 bases from V and 0 from J; bases not matched to a gene: 11. The V gene's germline CDR1 is LNHDA and CDR2 SQIVND (reference sequence). CDR3 size: 18 residues. The CDR3 sequence: CASTQLAGGLVSTDTQYF. The CDR3 DNA sequence: TGTGCCAGTACCCAACTAGCGGGGGGTTTAGTTAGCACAGATACGCAGTATTTT.

This chain uses TRBV5-1 with TRBJ1-2; D gene unclear. Germline values: CDR1 SGHRS, CDR2 YFSETQ. The CDR3 is made up of 16 amino acids. V was clipped by 4 bases and J by 1 base, with 17 bases between them. The CDR3 bases are TGCGCCAGCAGCCCCGGGGATGGACGGTTTAACTATGGCTACACCTTC. This codes for CASSPGDGRFNYGYTF.

The chain employs TRBV19 and TRBJ2-7; TRBD2 is a possible D gene (5 bases). CDR3 length equals 11 residues. The V end lost 7 bases, the J end lost 3 bases, and 7 bases lay between the germline ends. Germline CDR1 LNHDA, CDR2 SQIVND (reference sequence). CDR3 amino acids: CASMSGYEQYF. The CDR3 DNA reads TGTGCCAGTATGAGCGGCTACGAGCAGTACTTC.

J is TRBJ2-5 and V is TRBV5-6; the D gene is possibly TRBD2 (6 bases). The CDR3 has 14 amino acids. The V end was cut by 3 bases, the J end by 4 bases, with 13 bases between. Germline V gene data show CDR1 as SGHDT and CDR2 as YYEEEE. CDR3 protein: CASSSRLDGETQYF. In nucleotides, the CDR3 is TGTGCCAGCAGCTCTCGACTAGACGGAGAGACCCAGTACTTC. The full variable domain, rest sourced from reference TRBV5-6 and TRBJ2-5, is DAGVTQSPTHLIKTRGQQVTLRCSPKSGHDTVSWYQQALGQGPQFIFQYYEEEERQRGNFPDRFSGHQFPNYSSELNVNALLLGDSALYLCASSSRLDGETQYFGPGTRLLVL.

This chain joins TRBV18 and TRBJ1-5; TRBD1 agrees at 11 bases. V lost 3 bases, J lost 2 bases, and 9 bases stayed unmatched. CDR1 and CDR2 from the germline V gene are KGHSH and LQKENI. This CDR3 contains 18 residues. The CDR3 here is CASSPTGQGAMGNQPQHF. The CDR3 nucleotides read TGTGCCAGCTCACCGACCGGACAGGGGGCCATGGGCAATCAGCCCCAGCATTTT.

The gene calls are TRBV21-1 and TRBJ1-4; the table's D call of TRBD1 was not tested on the DNA. TRBV21-1 represents a pseudogene. This CDR3 contains 19 residues. The CDR3 protein is CASSGDGQGTLISNEKLFF. CDR3 coding DNA: TGTGCCAGCAGCGGAGATGGACAGGGAACCTTAATCTCTAATGAAAAACTGTTTTTT.

The chain recombines TRBV5-8 with TRBJ2-6; possible D gene TRBD1, 7 bases. CDR1 and CDR2 (germline): SGHTS, YDEGEE. The V and J ends lost 6 bases and 2 bases respectively, with 15 bases between them. The CDR3 runs 16 residues. The CDR3 DNA sequence: TGTGCCAGCACCCCCTGGAGGGGGCCTGGGGCCAACGTCCTGACTTTC. Translated, it gives CASTPWRGPGANVLTF.

This chain links TRBV19 with TRBJ1-5; TRBD1 might be the D (5 bases). The length of the CDR3 is 16 residues. The V gene's germline CDR1 is LNHDA and CDR2 SQIVND (reference sequence). V lost 4 bases, J lost 2 bases, and 15 bases lay in between. The CDR3 spells CASSTLFSGGNQPQHF. CDR3 DNA: TGTGCCAGTAGTACGTTGTTTTCGGGGGGCAATCAGCCCCAGCATTTT.

This CDR3 reads CASSLARETQYF. CDR3 nucleotides: TGTGCCAGCAGCTTAGCGCGAGAGACCCAGTACTTC. V usage is TRBV7-2 and J usage is TRBJ2-5, with D uncertain. The CDR3 loop spans 12 amino acids. Germline assignment: CDR1 SGHTA and CDR2 FQGNSA. Trimming stripped 0 bases from V and 4 bases from J, with 3 bases between. Full variable domain (remainder filled in from reference TRBV7-2 and TRBJ2-5): GAGVSQSPSNKVTEKGKDVELRCDPISGHTALYWYRQSLGQGLEFLIYFQGNSAPDKSGLPSDRFSAERTGGSVSTLTIQRTQQEDSAVYLCASSLARETQYFGPGTRLLVL.

DNA of the CDR3: TGTGCCAGCAGCCGGAAGGGGCAGACTCCGGAAAAACTGTTTTTT. This translates into CASSRKGQTPEKLFF. The chain has TRBV5-4 and TRBJ1-4; the D gene is possibly TRBD1 (5 bases). V was pared by 4 bases and J by 8 bases, with 18 bases between. The CDR3 totals 15 residues. In germline, CDR1 is SGHNT, CDR2 YYREEE (reference sequence).

About this clone: The same CDR3 is also encoded by other DNA sequences in this sample. This sequence joins TRBV7-9 and TRBJ1-1; TRBD1 matches at 7 bases. Germline V gene data show CDR1 as SEHNR and CDR2 as FQNEAQ (reference sequence). V was clipped by 3 bases and J by 0 bases; unmatched bases: 1. The CDR3 has 14 residues. This CDR3 reads CASSLGQLNTEAFF. CDR3 sequence (DNA): TGTGCCAGCAGCTTGGGACAGCTGAACACTGAAGCTTTCTTT.

The chain is built from TRBV5-4 and TRBJ2-7; D is undetermined. Germline V CDR1 and CDR2: SGHNT, YYREEE (reference sequence). V was cut by 4 bases and J by 9 bases, with 17 bases left in between. This CDR3 has 13 amino acids. CDR3 nucleotide sequence: TGTGCCAGCAGCCATCAGTCCAGTCATGGGCAGTACTTC. It is translated as CASSHQSSHGQYF.

This sequence joins TRBV12-5 and TRBJ2-7, with 11 bases fitting TRBD1. CDR1 LGHNT and CDR2 FRNRAP come from the germline V gene. V trimming: 0 bases; J trimming: 7 bases; junction bases outside the gene matches: 8. CDR3 length: 16 residues. The CDR3, as DNA: TGTGCTAGTGGTTTGGTACTAGGACAGGGGGCTCAGGAGCAGTACTTC. Translating gives CASGLVLGQGAQEQYF.